These 32 T cell receptor beta chains originate from one sample sequenced in a study of PD-1 blockade in classical Hodgkin lymphoma. Profiling relied on immunoSEQ multiplex PCR, and the TCRdb table lists in-frame clones only, not all of them. The sample lists fewer than 90,000 clones, 93% occurring once. Time point here: newly diagnosed, previously untreated cHL patient sample. Sequenced: peripheral blood mononuclear cells (PBMCs). The receptors originated from a human donor with classical Hodgkin lymphoma.

This chain joins TRBV6-4 and TRBJ1-1; TRBD1 agrees at 7 bases. Germline CDR1 and CDR2: MRHNA and SNTAGT. J lost 3 bases, V lost 2 bases, and 12 bases had no gene match. The CDR3 has 17 residues. The CDR3 DNA reads as TGTGCCAGCAGTGACGTAAGAGGACTAACAGGGGACACTGAAGCTTTCTTT. Protein sequence: CASSDVRGLTGDTEAFF.

The chain is built from TRBV7-2 and TRBJ2-1; D is possibly TRBD1 (6 bases). Germline CDR1 and CDR2: SGHTA and FQGNSA. V was trimmed by 3 bases and J by 4 bases, leaving 13 bases between them. The CDR3 contains 15 residues. This chain's CDR3 is CASSLDGGPYNEQFF. The CDR3, as DNA: TGTGCCAGCAGCTTGGATGGGGGCCCTTACAATGAGCAGTTCTTC.

V usage is TRBV9 and J usage is TRBJ2-3; D perhaps matches TRBD2 (7 bases). The CDR3 sequence is 16 residues long. CDR1 SGDLS and CDR2 YYNGEE come from the germline V gene. The V and J ends lost 0 bases and 1 base respectively, with 12 bases between them. The CDR3 sequence is CASSVEPGGRTDTQYF. In nucleotides, the CDR3 is TGTGCCAGCAGCGTAGAACCGGGGGGCCGCACAGATACGCAGTATTTT.

V is TRBV7-8 and J is TRBJ2-3; 16 positions agree with TRBD2. The ends lost 0 bases at V and 4 bases at J; junction bases unmatched: 1. Germline-derived CDR1 and CDR2 are SGHVS and FQNEAQ. This CDR3 has 17 amino acids. In nucleotides, the CDR3 is TGTGCCAGCAGCTTAGCGGGACTAGCGGGGGGGTCAGATACGCAGTATTTT. Its translation is CASSLAGLAGGSDTQYF.

This chain uses TRBV2 with TRBJ2-5; 8 positions agree with TRBD1. The germline CDR1 and CDR2 sequences are SNHLY and FYNNEI. V lost 6 bases to trimming and J lost 5 bases; unmatched junction nucleotides: 8. This CDR3 region has 14 residues. CDR3 in amino acids: CASRQTGVGETQYF. In DNA form, the CDR3 reads TGTGCCAGCAGGCAGACAGGGGTCGGGGAGACCCAGTACTTC. The whole variable domain, remainder taken from reference TRBV2 and TRBJ2-5, is EPEVTQTPSHQVTQMGQEVILRCVPISNHLYFYWYRQILGQKVEFLVSFYNNEISEKSEIFDDQFSVERPDGSNFTLKIRSTKLEDSAMYFCASRQTGVGETQYFGPGTRLLVL.

Notes on this clone: The sample has other DNA sequences that encode this CDR3 too. The chain recombines TRBV18 with TRBJ1-3; possibly TRBD1 for D (6 bases). This CDR3 has 15 residues. Trimming took off 3 bases at V and 1 base at J, with 10 bases between the two ends. Germline V gene sequence: CDR1 KGHSH, CDR2 LQKENI. CDR3 coding DNA: TGTGCCAGCTCACCGGTAGGGGGTTCTGGAAACACCATATATTTT. Amino acids: CASSPVGGSGNTIYF.

This clone was seen only once. V usage is TRBV28 and J usage is TRBJ1-2; D unresolved. Germline loops: CDR1 MDHEN, CDR2 SYDVKM. V lost 2 bases and J 5 bases, leaving 9 bases between the germline ends. The CDR3 length is 13 residues. The CDR3: CASSLGVGYGYTF. The CDR3 nucleotides are TGTGCCAGCAGTTTAGGAGTGGGTTATGGCTACACCTTC.

This clone has a handful of counts. The chain recombines TRBV29-1 with TRBJ2-3; possibly TRBD1 for D (5 bases). V was cut by 6 bases and J by 2 bases, with 12 bases left in between. The CDR3 runs to 13 residues. CDR1 is SQVTM, CDR2 ANQGSEA, per germline. In nucleotides, the CDR3 is TGCAGCGTGGGGCATAGGTACACAGATACGCAGTATTTT. Translating it yields CSVGHRYTDTQYF.

The rearrangement links TRBV9 to TRBJ2-1; D is unresolved. The CDR3 extends over 13 amino acids. Trimming removed 5 bases from V and 2 bases from J, with 8 bases in between. Germline V gene lookup returns CDR1 SGDLS and CDR2 YYNGEE. The CDR3: CASSLSTYNEQFF. The CDR3 region has the DNA TGTGCCAGCAGTCTTAGCACCTACAATGAGCAGTTCTTC.

The chain carries TRBV5-1 and TRBJ2-1; D is possibly TRBD2 (6 bases). V was clipped by 0 bases and J by 9 bases, with 13 bases between them. The germline V gene has CDR1 SGHRS and CDR2 YFSETQ. The CDR3 is 14 amino acids. This CDR3 is CASSLGRAEGEQFF. Here the CDR3 DNA reads TGCGCCAGCAGCTTGGGGAGGGCAGAGGGTGAGCAGTTCTTC.

This clone was picked up one time. The chain carries TRBV4-3 and TRBJ2-6; D ambiguous. The ends were cut back, 1 base at V and 1 base at J, with 11 bases in the middle. CDR1 LGHNA and CDR2 YSLEER come from the germline V gene. CDR3 length equals 17 residues. Here the CDR3 DNA reads TGCGCCAGCAGCCAAGGGGGAAGGATATCTGGGGCCAACGTCCTGACTTTC. Translating it yields CASSQGGRISGANVLTF.

As regards this clone: Compared with germline, one end of the junction differs, possibly owing to a read error. The same CDR3 is also encoded by other DNA sequences in this sample. The chain combines TRBV7-2 with TRBJ2-7; 7 bases are a match to TRBD2. Germline loops: CDR1 SGHTA, CDR2 FQGNSA. The CDR3 has 16 amino acids. The CDR3 DNA reads as TGTGCCAGCAGCCCTCCGGGTACGGGGGGTGCGGGCGAGCAGTACTTT. The encoded protein is CASSPPGTGGAGEQYF.

The V and J genes are TRBV30 and TRBJ1-5; no reliable D call. V was shortened by 3 bases and J by 11 bases, with 11 bases between the two germline ends. Germline values: CDR1 GTSNPN, CDR2 SVGIG (reference sequence). This CDR3 contains 11 residues. CDR3 nucleotides: TGTGCCTGGAGGCCCCGAAGGTCCCAGCATTTT. Protein product: CAWRPRRSQHF. The whole variable domain, remainder taken from reference TRBV30 and TRBJ1-5, is SQTIHQWPATLVQPVGSPLSLECTVEGTSNPNLYWYRQAAGRGLQLLFYSVGIGQISSEVPQNLSASRPQDRQFILSSKKLLLSDSGFYLCAWRPRRSQHFGDGTRLSIL.

This rearrangement joins TRBV5-4 to TRBJ1-2, with no clear D. The CDR3 runs 18 residues. Germline CDR1 reads SGHNT; CDR2 reads YYREEE (reference sequence). Deletions cut 2 bases from V and 4 bases from J, with 24 bases between. CDR3 sequence reads: CASSFAGGRSSTPYGYTF. CDR3 nucleotides: TGTGCCAGCAGCTTCGCGGGCGGGAGGTCATCTACTCCCTATGGCTACACCTTC. The full variable domain, its missing parts supplied by reference TRBV5-4 and TRBJ1-2, is ETGVTQSPTHLIKTRGQQVTLRCSSQSGHNTVSWYQQALGQGPQFIFQYYREEENGRGNFPPRFSGLQFPNYSSELNVNALELDDSALYLCASSFAGGRSSTPYGYTFGSGTRLTVV.

J is TRBJ1-1 and V is TRBV2; 7 bases are a match to TRBD1. Germline V gene sequence: CDR1 SNHLY, CDR2 FYNNEI. This CDR3 has 18 amino acids. Trimming at V came to 2 bases and at J to 2 bases, leaving 14 bases not matched to a gene. The CDR3 DNA sequence: TGTGCCAGCAGTGAAACCCTTCGGGGCAGGGGGAGAAACACTGAAGCTTTCTTT. Translation: CASSETLRGRGRNTEAFF.

The gene calls are TRBV19 and TRBJ2-2; D is uncertain. Trimming shortened V by 6 bases and J by 3 bases, and 8 bases separated the two germline ends. CDR1 and CDR2 from the germline V gene are LNHDA and SQIVND (reference sequence). The CDR3 sequence is 13 residues long. This chain's CDR3 is CASRRVDTGELFF. CDR3 sequence (DNA): TGTGCCAGTAGACGGGTGGACACCGGGGAGCTGTTTTTT.

The table lists this clone with a few counts. This rearrangement joins TRBV27 to TRBJ2-7; D may be TRBD1 (6 bases). V lost 6 bases to trimming and J lost 5 bases, with 17 bases between them. This CDR3 is built from 14 residues. Germline V lookup: CDR1 MNHEY, CDR2 SMNVEV (reference sequence). CDR3: CASSRYHGGDEQYF. In nucleotides, the CDR3 is TGTGCCAGCAGCCGCTACCATGGGGGCGACGAGCAGTACTTC.

The chain employs TRBV11-2 and TRBJ2-7; D is undetermined. V was shortened by 6 bases and J by 0 bases, with 18 bases between the two germline ends. From germline, CDR1 is SGHAT and CDR2 FQNNGV. The CDR3 is made up of 16 amino acids. The chain's CDR3 is CASSSTSMPSSYEQYF. CDR3 DNA sequence: TGTGCCAGCAGTTCTACATCGATGCCCAGCTCCTACGAGCAGTACTTC. The full variable domain, its missing parts supplied by reference TRBV11-2 and TRBJ2-7, is EAGVAQSPRYKIIEKRQSVAFWCNPISGHATLYWYQQILGQGPKLLIQFQNNGVVDDSQLPKDRFSAERLKGVDSTLKIQPAKLEDSAVYLCASSSTSMPSSYEQYFGPGTRLTVT.

The rearrangement uses TRBV5-1 and TRBJ2-3; weak D call: TRBD1 (5 bases). The CDR3 consists of 16 residues. CDR1 is SGHRS and CDR2 is YFSETQ in the germline V gene. Trimming removed 3 bases from V and 3 bases from J, with 17 bases in between. Written as DNA, the CDR3 is TGCGCCAGCAGCTGGCCCCAGGGATTATTGACAGATACGCAGTATTTT. Protein sequence: CASSWPQGLLTDTQYF.

This sequence joins TRBV9 and TRBJ2-1, with D maybe TRBD1 (6 bases). This CDR3 has 15 amino acids. Per germline, CDR1 SGDLS and CDR2 YYNGEE. Trimming cost V 0 bases and J 4 bases, with 11 bases left between them. Here the CDR3 DNA reads TGTGCCAGCAGCGTAGAAGGGGGTCGTTACAATGAGCAGTTCTTC. This codes for CASSVEGGRYNEQFF.

V gene TRBV5-1 combines with J gene TRBJ1-1; 8 bases agree with TRBD1. Germline V lookup: CDR1 SGHRS, CDR2 YFSETQ. There are 15 residues in the CDR3. The V and J ends lost 7 bases and 4 bases, in that order; junction bases with no gene match: 12. The CDR3 protein is CASAIPTGAATEAFF. The CDR3 bases are TGCGCCAGCGCAATCCCGACAGGGGCGGCCACTGAAGCTTTCTTT.

The chain employs TRBV18 and TRBJ1-1, with D maybe TRBD1 (6 bases). The CDR3 contains 14 residues. Germline CDR1 and CDR2: KGHSH and LQKENI. V lost 3 bases to trimming and J lost 5 bases, with 13 bases between them. CDR3 sequence reads: CASSPRGQGTEAFF. In nucleotides, the CDR3 is TGTGCCAGCTCACCGAGGGGCCAGGGGACTGAAGCTTTCTTT. The entire variable domain, with the rest obtained from reference TRBV18 and TRBJ1-1, is as follows: NAGVMQNPRHLVRRRGQEARLRCSPMKGHSHVYWYRQLPEEGLKFMVYLQKENIIDESGMPKERFSAEFPKEGPSILRIQQVVRGDSAAYFCASSPRGQGTEAFFGQGTRLTVV.

The V call is TRBV19, the J call TRBJ1-1, with a possible D match to TRBD1 (6 bases). V was trimmed by 6 bases and J by 2 bases, leaving 19 bases between them. Germline V gene data show CDR1 as LNHDA and CDR2 as SQIVND (reference sequence). CDR3 size: 16 residues. The CDR3 DNA is TGTGCCAGTAGAAACAGGGAAGGAGGACCTAACACTGAAGCTTTCTTT. Residues: CASRNREGGPNTEAFF.

On this clone: Other DNA sequences in this sample translate to the same CDR3. The rearrangement uses TRBV6-5 and TRBJ1-2; D not resolved. There are 11 residues in the CDR3. Germline V gene sequence: CDR1 MNHEY, CDR2 SVGAGI. V was clipped by 4 bases and J by 5 bases, with 5 bases between them. The CDR3 DNA follows: TGTGCCAGCAGTTCTACGTATGGCTACACCTTC. It specifies CASSSTYGYTF.

The chain combines TRBV10-1 with TRBJ2-3; D is perhaps TRBD2 (6 bases). This CDR3 has 15 amino acids. V was trimmed by 2 bases and J by 6 bases, leaving 15 bases between them. Looked up from germline, CDR1 is WNHNN and CDR2 is SYGVQD (reference sequence). The CDR3 sequence: CASSETGEAKDTQYF. In DNA, the CDR3 is TGCGCCAGCAGTGAGACGGGAGAGGCGAAGGATACGCAGTATTTT.

The chain has TRBV28 and TRBJ1-1, with TRBD1 as a possible D gene (5 bases). CDR1 and CDR2 from the germline V gene are MDHEN and SYDVKM. Between the trimmed V and J ends, which lost 6 bases and 0 bases, there was a span of 23 bases. CDR3 length equals 18 residues. CDR3 sequence: CASRLGVGLIGMNTEAFF. CDR3 DNA sequence: TGTGCCAGCAGATTAGGGGTCGGGCTTATCGGCATGAACACTGAAGCTTTCTTT.

The rearrangement links TRBV5-1 to TRBJ2-2, with 7 bases that match TRBD2. Germline loops: CDR1 SGHRS, CDR2 YFSETQ. The CDR3 extends over 16 amino acids. Trimming at V came to 0 bases and at J to 4 bases, leaving 6 bases not matched to a gene. CDR3 nucleotide sequence: TGCGCCAGCAGCTTGGACCCGGGGGGACTCACCGGGGAGCTGTTTTTT. Encoded protein: CASSLDPGGLTGELFF.

This clone has more than one count but fewer than ten. The rearrangement joins TRBV27 to TRBJ1-5, with D tentatively TRBD1 (5 bases). The V end lost 6 bases, the J end lost 6 bases, and 15 bases lay between the germline ends. Germline CDR1 reads MNHEY; CDR2 reads SMNVEV (reference sequence). The CDR3 length is 14 residues. The DNA for the CDR3 is TGTGCCAGCAGCCCCCCCGGGGGTACTCAGCCCCAGCATTTT. Residues: CASSPPGGTQPQHF.

This sequence joins TRBV6-4 and TRBJ2-1, with D perhaps matching TRBD1 (5 bases). This CDR3 is built from 15 residues. Trimming removed 0 bases from V and 7 bases from J, with 13 bases in between. Germline values: CDR1 MRHNA, CDR2 SNTAGT. CDR3 amino acids: CASSDSSRVGNEQFF. CDR3 DNA sequence: TGTGCCAGCAGTGACTCCTCCAGGGTAGGGAATGAGCAGTTCTTC.

The chain employs TRBV28 and TRBJ2-1; 8 nucleotides agree with TRBD1. V gave up 5 bases and J gave up 3 bases; unmatched junction bases: 9. The germline V gene encodes CDR1 MDHEN and CDR2 SYDVKM. The CDR3 is 16 amino acids. The CDR3 nucleotides read TGTGCCAGCAGTCTAATAGACAGGGGAGGCTACAATGAGCAGTTCTTC. Translated: CASSLIDRGGYNEQFF.

This chain connects TRBV27 to TRBJ1-1; maybe TRBD1 (5 bases). Germline CDR1 reads MNHEY; CDR2 reads SMNVEV (reference sequence). Trimming took off 5 bases at V and 7 bases at J, with 17 bases between the two ends. The CDR3 covers 14 residues. CDR3 amino acids: CASSGGATLNEAFF. In DNA form, the CDR3 reads TGTGCCAGCAGTGGTGGGGCTACACTGAATGAAGCTTTCTTT.

This rearrangement joins TRBV30 to TRBJ1-2; D gene unclear. The germline gives CDR1 GTSNPN, CDR2 SVGIG (reference sequence). V lost 3 bases and J lost 7, with 9 bases in between. CDR3 length: 11 amino acids. CDR3 nucleotide sequence: TGTGCCTGGAGGGCGCTTTTTGGCTACACCTTC. Translating it yields CAWRALFGYTF.